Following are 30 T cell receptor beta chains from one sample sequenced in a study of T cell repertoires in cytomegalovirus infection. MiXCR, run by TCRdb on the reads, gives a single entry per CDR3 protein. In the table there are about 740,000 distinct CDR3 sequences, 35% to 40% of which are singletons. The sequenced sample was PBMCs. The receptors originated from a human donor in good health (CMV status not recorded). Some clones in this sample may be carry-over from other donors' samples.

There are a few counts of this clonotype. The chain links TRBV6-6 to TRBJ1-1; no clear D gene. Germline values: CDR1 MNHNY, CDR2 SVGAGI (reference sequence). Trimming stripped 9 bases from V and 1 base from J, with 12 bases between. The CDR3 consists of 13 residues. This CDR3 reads CASGQGGNTEAFF. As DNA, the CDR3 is TGTGCCAGTGGCCAAGGAGGGAACACTGAAGCTTTCTTT.

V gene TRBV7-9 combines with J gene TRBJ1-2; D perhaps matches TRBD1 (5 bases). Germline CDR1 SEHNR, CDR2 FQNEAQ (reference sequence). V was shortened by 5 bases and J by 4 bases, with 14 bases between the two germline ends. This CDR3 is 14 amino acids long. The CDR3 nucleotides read TGTGCCAGCAGCCCCACCGGGACGATCTATGGCTACACCTTC. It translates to CASSPTGTIYGYTF.

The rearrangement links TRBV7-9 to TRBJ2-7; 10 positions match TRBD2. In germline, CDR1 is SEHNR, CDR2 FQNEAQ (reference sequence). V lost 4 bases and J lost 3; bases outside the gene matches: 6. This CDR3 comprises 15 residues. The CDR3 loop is CASSSGLAALYEQYF. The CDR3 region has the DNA TGTGCCAGCAGCTCCGGACTAGCGGCCCTCTACGAGCAGTACTTC.

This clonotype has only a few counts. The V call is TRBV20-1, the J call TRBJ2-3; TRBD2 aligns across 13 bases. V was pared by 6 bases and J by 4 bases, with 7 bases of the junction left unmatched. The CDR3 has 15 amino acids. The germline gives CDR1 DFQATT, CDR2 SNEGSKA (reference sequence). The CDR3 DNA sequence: TGCAGTGCCCCTAGACTAGCGGGAGGTGCAGATACGCAGTATTTT. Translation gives CSAPRLAGGADTQYF.

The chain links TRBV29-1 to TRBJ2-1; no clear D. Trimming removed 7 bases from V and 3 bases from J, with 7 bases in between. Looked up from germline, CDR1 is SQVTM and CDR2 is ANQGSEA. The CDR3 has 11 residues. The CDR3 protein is CSGRFYNEQFF. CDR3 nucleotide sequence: TGCAGCGGGCGATTCTACAATGAGCAGTTCTTC.

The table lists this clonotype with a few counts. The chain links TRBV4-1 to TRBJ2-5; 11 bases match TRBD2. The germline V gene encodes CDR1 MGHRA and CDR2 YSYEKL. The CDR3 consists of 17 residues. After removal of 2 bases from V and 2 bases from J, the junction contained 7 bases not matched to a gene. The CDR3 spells CASSQTSGGFTQETQYF. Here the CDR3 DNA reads TGCGCCAGCAGCCAAACTAGCGGGGGATTTACTCAAGAGACCCAGTACTTC.

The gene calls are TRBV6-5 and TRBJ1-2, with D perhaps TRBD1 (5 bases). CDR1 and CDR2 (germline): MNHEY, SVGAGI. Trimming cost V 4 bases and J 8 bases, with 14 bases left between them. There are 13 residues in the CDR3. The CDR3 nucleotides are TGTGCCAGCAGTTCCCCCACCAGGGCAGGCTACACCTTC. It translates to CASSSPTRAGYTF.

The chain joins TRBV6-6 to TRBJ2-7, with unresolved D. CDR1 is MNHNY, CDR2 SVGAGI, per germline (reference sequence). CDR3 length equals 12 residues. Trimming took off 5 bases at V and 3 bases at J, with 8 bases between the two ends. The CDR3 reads CASSQQYYEQYF. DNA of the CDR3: TGTGCCAGCAGTCAACAGTACTACGAGCAGTACTTC.

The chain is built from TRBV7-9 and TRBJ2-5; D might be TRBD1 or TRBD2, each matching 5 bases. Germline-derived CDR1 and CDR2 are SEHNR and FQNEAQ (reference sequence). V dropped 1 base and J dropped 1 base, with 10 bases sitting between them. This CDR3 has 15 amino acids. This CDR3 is CASSLDSRGQETQYF. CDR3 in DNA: TGTGCCAGCAGCTTAGATTCGAGGGGCCAAGAGACCCAGTACTTC.

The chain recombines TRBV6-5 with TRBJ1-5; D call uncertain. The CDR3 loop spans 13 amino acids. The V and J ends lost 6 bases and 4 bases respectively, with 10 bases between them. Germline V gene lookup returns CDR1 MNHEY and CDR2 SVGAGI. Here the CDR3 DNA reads TGTGCCAGCAGGCTCACCGCGAATCAGCCCCAGCATTTT. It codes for CASRLTANQPQHF.

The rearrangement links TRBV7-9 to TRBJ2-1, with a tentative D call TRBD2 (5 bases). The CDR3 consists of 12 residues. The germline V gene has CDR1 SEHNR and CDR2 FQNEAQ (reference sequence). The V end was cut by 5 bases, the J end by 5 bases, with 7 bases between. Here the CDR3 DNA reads TGTGCCAGCAGCACTAGAGACAATGAGCAGTTCTTC. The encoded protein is CASSTRDNEQFF.

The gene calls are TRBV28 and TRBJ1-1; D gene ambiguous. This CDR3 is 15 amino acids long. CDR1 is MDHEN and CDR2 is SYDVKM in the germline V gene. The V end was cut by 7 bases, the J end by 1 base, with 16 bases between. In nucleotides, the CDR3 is TGTGCCAGCACCGCCTCTGGGGTGGGGAACACTGAAGCTTTCTTT. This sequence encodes CASTASGVGNTEAFF.

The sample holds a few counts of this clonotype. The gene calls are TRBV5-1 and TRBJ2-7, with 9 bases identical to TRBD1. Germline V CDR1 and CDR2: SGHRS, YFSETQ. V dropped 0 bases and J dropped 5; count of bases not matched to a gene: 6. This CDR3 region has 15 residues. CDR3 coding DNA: TGCGCCAGCAGCTTGGGAGGGACAGGGAACGACGAGCAGTACTTC. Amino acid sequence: CASSLGGTGNDEQYF.

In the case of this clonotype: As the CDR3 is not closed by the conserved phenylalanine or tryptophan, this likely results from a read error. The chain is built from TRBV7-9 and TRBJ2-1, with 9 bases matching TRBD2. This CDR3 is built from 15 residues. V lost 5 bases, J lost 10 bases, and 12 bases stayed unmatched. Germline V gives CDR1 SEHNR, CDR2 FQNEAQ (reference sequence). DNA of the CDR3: TGTGCCAGCAGCCACCCGGGACTAGCCCGCTTGGAGCAGTTCTTA. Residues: CASSHPGLARLEQFL.

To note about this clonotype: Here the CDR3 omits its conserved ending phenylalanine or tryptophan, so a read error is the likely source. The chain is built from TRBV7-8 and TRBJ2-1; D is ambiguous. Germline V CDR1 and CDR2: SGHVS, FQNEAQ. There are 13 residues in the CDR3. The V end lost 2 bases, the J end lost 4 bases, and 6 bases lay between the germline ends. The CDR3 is CASSLLGYNEQFL. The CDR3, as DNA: TGTGCCAGCAGCTTACTGGGGTACAATGAGCAGTTCTTA.

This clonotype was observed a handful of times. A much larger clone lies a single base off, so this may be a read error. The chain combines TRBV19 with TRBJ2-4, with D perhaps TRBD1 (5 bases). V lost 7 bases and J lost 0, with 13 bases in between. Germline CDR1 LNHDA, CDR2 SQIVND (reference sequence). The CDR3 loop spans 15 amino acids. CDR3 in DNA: TGTGCCAGTACTACAGGAAACCTAGCCAAAAACATTCAGTACTTC. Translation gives CASTTGNLAKNIQYF.

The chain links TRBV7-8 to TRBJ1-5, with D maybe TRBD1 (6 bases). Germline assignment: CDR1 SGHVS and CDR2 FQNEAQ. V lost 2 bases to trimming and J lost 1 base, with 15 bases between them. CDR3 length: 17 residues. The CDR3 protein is CASSLSVGQGSNQPQHF. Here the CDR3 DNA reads TGTGCCAGCAGCTTATCAGTAGGGCAGGGGAGCAATCAGCCCCAGCATTTT.

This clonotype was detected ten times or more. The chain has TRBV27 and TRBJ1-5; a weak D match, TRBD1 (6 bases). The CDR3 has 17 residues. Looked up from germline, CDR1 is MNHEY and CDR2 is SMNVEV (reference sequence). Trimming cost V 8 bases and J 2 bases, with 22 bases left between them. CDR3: CASGIRSEQGGNQPQHF. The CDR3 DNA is TGTGCCAGCGGGATAAGATCGGAACAGGGAGGCAATCAGCCCCAGCATTTT.

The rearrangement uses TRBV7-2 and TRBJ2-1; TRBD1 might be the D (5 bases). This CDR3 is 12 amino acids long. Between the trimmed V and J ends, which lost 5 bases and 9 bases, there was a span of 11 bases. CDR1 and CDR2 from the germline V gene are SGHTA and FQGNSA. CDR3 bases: TGTGCCAGCAGCCTTTCAAGGGGTGAGCAGTTCTTC. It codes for CASSLSRGEQFF.

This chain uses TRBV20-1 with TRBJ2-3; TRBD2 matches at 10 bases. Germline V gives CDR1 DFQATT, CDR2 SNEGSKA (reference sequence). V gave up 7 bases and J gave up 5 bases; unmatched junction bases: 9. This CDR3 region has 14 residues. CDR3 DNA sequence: TGCAGTGTCCTCCTAGCGGGAGAGGGAGATACGCAGTATTTT. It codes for CSVLLAGEGDTQYF.

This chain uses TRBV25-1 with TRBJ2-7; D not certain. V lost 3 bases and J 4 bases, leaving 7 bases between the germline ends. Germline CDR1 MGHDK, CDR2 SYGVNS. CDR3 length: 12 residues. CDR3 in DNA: TGTGCCAGCAGTGATTCCGTTTACGAGCAGTACTTC. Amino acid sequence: CASSDSVYEQYF.

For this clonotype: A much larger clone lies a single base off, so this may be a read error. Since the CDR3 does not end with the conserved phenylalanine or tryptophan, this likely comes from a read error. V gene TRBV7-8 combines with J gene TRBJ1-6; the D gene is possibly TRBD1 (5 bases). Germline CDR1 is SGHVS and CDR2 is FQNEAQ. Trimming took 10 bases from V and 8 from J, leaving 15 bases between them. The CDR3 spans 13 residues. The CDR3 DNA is TGTGCCACCCTGGGGGGGGTGGATTCACCCCTCCACTTA. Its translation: CATLGGVDSPLHL.

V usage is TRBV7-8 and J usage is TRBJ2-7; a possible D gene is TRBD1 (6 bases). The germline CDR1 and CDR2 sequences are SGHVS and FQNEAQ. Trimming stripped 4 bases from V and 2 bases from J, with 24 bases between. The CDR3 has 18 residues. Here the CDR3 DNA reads TGTGCCAGCAGCTCGATAGAGCTTACAGGGAAGGGGACCTACGAGCAGTACTTC. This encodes CASSSIELTGKGTYEQYF.

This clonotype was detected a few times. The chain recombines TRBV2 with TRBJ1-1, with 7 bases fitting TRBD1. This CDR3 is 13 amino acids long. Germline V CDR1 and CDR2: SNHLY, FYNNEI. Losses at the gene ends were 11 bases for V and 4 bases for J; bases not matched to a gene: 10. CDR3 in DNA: TGTGCCGGCCAGGGGGGCTGGGGCACTGAAGCTTTCTTT. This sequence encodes CAGQGGWGTEAFF.

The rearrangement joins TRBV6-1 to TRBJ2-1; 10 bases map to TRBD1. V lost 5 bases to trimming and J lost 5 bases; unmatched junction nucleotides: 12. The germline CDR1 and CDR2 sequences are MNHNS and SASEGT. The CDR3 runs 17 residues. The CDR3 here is CASSSWNSGTGDNEQFF. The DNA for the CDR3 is TGTGCCAGCAGTTCTTGGAATTCCGGGACAGGGGACAATGAGCAGTTCTTC.

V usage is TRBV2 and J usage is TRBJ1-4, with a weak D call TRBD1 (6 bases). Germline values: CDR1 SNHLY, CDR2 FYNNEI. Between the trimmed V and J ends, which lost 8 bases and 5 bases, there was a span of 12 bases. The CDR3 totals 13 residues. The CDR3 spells CASQGSLNEKLFF. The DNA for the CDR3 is TGTGCCAGCCAGGGGAGCCTCAATGAAAAACTGTTTTTT.

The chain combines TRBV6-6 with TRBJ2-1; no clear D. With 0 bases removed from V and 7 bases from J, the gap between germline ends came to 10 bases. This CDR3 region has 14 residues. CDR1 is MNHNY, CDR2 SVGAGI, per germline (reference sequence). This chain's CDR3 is CASSYSRGRNEQFF. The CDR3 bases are TGTGCCAGCAGTTACTCCCGAGGCAGGAATGAGCAGTTCTTC.

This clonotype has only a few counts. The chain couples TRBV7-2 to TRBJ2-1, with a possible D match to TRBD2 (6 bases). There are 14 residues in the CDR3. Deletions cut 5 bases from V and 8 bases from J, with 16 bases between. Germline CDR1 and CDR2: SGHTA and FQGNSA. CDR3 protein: CASSPELWRDEQFF. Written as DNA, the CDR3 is TGTGCCAGCAGCCCGGAACTATGGAGGGATGAGCAGTTCTTC.

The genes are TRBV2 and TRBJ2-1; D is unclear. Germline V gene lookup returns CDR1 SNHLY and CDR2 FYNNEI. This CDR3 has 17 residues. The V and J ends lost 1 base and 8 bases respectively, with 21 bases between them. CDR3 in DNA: TGTGCCAGCAGTGAAGTTGGCCCCATGCCCGGTGGTGATGAGCAGTTCTTC. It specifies CASSEVGPMPGGDEQFF.

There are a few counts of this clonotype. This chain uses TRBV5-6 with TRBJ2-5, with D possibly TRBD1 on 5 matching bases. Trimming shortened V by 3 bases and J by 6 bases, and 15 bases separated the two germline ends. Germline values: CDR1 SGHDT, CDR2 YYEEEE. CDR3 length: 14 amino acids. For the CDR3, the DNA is TGTGCCAGCAGCTCGCCGTCGACAGAGAAGACCCAGTACTTC. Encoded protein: CASSSPSTEKTQYF.